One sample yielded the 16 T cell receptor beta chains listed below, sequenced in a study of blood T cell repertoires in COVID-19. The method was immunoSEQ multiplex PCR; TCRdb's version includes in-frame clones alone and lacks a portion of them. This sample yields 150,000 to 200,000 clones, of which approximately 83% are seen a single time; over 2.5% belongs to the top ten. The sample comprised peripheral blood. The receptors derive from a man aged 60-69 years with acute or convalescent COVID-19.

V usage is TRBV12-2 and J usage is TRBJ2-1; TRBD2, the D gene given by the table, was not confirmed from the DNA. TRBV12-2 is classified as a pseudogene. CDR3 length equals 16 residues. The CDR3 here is CASRPGGGSSYNEQFF. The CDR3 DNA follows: TGTGCAAGTCGCCCCGGGGGGGGGAGCTCCTACAATGAGCAGTTCTTC.

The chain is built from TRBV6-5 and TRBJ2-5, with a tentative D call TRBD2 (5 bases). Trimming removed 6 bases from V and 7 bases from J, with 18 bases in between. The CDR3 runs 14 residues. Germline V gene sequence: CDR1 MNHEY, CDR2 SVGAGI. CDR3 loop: CASRWTDGVGTQYF. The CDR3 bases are TGTGCCAGCAGATGGACCGACGGGGTGGGGACCCAGTACTTC.

The CDR3 region is CASISQVGNSPLHF. DNA for the CDR3: TGTGCCAGCATAAGTCAGGTTGGGAATTCACCCCTCCACTTT. The J gene is TRBJ1-6, the V gene TRBV6-6; D remains unclear. Looked up from germline, CDR1 is MNHNY and CDR2 is SVGAGI (reference sequence). CDR3 length equals 14 residues. Trimming shortened V by 7 bases and J by 7 bases, and 14 bases separated the two germline ends.

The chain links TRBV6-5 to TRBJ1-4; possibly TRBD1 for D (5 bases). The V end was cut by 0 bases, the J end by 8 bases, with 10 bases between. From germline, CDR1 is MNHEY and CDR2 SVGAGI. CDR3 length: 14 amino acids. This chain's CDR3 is CASSYSSRAEKLFF. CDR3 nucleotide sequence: TGTGCCAGCAGTTACTCTTCCAGGGCGGAAAAACTGTTTTTT.

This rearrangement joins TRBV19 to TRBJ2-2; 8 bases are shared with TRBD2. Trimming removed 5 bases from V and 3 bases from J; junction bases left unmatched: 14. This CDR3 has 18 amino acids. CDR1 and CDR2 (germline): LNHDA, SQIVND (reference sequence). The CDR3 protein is CASSVRTRTSSYTGELFF. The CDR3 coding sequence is TGTGCCAGTAGTGTGAGGACCAGGACTAGCAGTTACACCGGGGAGCTGTTTTTT.

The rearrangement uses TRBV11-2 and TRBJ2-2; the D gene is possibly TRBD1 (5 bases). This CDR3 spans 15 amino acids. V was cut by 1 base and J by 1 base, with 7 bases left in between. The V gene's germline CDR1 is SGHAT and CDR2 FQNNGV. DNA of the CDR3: TGTGCCAGCAGCTTAGTAGACAGGAACACCGGGGAGCTGTTTTTT. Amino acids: CASSLVDRNTGELFF. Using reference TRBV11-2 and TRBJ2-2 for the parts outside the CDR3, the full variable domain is EAGVAQSPRYKIIEKRQSVAFWCNPISGHATLYWYQQILGQGPKLLIQFQNNGVVDDSQLPKDRFSAERLKGVDSTLKIQPAKLEDSAVYLCASSLVDRNTGELFFGEGSRLTVL.

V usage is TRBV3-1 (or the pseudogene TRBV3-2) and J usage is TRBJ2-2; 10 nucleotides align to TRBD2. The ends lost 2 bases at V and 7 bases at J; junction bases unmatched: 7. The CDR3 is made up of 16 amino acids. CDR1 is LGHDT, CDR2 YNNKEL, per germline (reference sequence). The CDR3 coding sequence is TGTGCCAGCAGCCAAATCTCCAGCGGGAGGGGCGGGGAGCTGTTTTTT. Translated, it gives CASSQISSGRGGELFF.

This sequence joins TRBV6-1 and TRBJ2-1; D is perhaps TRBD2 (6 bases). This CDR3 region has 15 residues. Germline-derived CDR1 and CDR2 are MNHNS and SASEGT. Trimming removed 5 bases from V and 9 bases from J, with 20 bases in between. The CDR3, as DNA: TGTGCCAGCAGTTCCGTACGGACTATTTTTGCTGAGCAGTTCTTC. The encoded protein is CASSSVRTIFAEQFF.

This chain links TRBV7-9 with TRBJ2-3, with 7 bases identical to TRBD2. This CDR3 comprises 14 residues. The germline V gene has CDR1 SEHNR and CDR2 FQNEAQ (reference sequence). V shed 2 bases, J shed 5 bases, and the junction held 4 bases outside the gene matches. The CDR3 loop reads CASSLRGVVDTQYF. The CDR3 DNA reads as TGTGCCAGCAGCTTACGGGGGGTAGTAGATACGCAGTATTTT. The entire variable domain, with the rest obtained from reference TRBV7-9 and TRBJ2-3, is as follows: DTGVSQNPRHKITKRGQNVTFRCDPISEHNRLYWYRQTLGQGPEFLTYFQNEAQLEKSRLLSDRFSAERPKGSFSTLEIQRTEQGDSAMYLCASSLRGVVDTQYFGPGTRLTVL.

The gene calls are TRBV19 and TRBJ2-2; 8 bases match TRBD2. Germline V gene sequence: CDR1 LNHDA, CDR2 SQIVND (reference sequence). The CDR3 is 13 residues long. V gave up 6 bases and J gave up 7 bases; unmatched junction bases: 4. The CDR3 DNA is TGTGCCAGTAGAGCGCGGGGGGTCGGGGAGCTGTTTTTT. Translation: CASRARGVGELFF.

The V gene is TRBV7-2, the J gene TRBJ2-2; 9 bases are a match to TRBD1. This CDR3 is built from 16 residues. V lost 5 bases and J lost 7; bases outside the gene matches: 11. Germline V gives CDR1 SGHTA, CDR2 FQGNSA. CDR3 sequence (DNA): TGTGCCAGCAGCACGAAGTCCGGGACAGGGAACGGGGAGCTGTTTTTT. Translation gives CASSTKSGTGNGELFF.

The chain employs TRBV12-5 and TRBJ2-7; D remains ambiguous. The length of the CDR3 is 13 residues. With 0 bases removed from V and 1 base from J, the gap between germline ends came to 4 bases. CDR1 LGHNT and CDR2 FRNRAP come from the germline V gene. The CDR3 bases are TGTGCTAGTGGTTTGGTAGAGTCCTACGAGCAGTACTTC. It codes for CASGLVESYEQYF.

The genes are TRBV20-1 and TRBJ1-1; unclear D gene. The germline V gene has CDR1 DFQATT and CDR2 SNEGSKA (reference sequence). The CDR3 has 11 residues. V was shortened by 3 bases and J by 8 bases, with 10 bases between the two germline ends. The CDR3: CSARAGWEAFF. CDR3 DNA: TGCAGTGCTAGGGCGGGGTGGGAAGCTTTCTTT.

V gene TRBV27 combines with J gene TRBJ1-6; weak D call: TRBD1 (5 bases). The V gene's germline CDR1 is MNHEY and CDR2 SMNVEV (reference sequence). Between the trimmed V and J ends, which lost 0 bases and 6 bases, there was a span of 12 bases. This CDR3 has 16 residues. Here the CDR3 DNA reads TGTGCCAGCAGTTTATCGGGCAGGGCGCGTAATTCACCCCTCCACTTT. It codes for CASSLSGRARNSPLHF.

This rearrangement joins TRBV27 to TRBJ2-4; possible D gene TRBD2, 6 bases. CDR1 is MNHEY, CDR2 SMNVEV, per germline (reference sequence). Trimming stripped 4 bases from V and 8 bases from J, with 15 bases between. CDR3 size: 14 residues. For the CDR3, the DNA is TGTGCCAGCAGTTCTCTGACCGGGAGATACATTCAGTACTTC. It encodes CASSSLTGRYIQYF.

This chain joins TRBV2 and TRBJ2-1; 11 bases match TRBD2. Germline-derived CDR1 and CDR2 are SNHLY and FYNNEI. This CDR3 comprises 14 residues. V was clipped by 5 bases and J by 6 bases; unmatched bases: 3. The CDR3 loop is CASSTSGSLNEQFF. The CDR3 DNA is TGTGCCAGCAGTACTAGCGGGAGTCTCAATGAGCAGTTCTTC.